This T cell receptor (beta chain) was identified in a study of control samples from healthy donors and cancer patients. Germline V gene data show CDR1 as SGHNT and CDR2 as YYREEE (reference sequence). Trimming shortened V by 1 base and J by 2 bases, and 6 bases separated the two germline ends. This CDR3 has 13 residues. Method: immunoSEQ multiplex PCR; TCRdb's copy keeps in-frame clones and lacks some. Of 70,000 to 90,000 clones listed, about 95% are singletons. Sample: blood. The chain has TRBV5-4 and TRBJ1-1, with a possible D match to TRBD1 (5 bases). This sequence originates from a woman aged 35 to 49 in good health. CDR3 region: CASSLQGNTEAFF. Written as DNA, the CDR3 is TGTGCCAGCAGCTTGCAGGGAAACACTGAAGCTTTCTTT.